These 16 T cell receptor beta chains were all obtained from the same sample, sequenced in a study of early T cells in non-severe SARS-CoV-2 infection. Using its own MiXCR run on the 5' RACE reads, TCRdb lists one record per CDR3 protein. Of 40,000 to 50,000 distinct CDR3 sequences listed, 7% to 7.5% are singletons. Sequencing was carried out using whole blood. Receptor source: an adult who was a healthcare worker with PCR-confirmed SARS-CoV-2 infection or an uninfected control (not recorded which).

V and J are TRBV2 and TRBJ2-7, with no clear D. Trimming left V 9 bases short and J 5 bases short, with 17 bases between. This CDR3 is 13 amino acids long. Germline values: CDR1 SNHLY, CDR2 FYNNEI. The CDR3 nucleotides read TGTGCCAGTTGTCCGGACGTTCGCAACGAGCAGTACTTC. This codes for CASCPDVRNEQYF.

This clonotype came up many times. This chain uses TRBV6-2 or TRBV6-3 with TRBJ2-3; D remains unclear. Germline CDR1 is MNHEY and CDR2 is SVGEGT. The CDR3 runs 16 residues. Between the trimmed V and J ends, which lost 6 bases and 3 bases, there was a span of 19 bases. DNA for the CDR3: TGTGCCAGCAGCCGCGGACCCCATATGGGGACAGATACGCAGTATTTT. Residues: CASSRGPHMGTDTQYF.

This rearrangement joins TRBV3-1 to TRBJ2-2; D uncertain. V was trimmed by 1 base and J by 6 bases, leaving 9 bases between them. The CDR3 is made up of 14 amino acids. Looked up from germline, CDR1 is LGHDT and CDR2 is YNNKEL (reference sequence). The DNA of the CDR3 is TGTGCCAGCAGCCAAGGGGCCGTTTCCGGGGAGCTGTTTTTT. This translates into CASSQGAVSGELFF.

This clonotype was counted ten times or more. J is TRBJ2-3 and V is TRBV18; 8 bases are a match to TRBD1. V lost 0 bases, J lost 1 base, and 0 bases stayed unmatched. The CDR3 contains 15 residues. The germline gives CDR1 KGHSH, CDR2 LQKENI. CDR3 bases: TGTGCCAGCTCACCACCACAGGGGGGCACAGATACGCAGTATTTT. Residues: CASSPPQGGTDTQYF.

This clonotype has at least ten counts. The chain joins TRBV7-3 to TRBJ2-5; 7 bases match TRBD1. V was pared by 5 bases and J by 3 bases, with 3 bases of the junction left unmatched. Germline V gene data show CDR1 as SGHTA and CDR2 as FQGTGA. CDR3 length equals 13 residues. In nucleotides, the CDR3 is TGTGCCAGCAGCGCCACAGGGGAAGAGACCCAGTACTTC. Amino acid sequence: CASSATGEETQYF.

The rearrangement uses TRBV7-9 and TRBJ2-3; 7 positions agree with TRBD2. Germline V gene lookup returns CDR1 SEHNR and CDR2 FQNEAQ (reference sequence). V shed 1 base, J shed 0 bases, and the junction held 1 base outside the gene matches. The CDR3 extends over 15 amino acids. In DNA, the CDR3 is TGTGCCAGCAGCTTAGTAGCGGGTAGCACAGATACGCAGTATTTT. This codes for CASSLVAGSTDTQYF.

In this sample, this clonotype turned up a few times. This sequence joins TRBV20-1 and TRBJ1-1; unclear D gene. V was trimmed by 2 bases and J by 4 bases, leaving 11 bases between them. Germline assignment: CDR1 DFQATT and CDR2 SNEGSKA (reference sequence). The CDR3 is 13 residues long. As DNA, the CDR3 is TGCAGTGCTAGATCGTACACCCTCACTGAAGCTTTCTTT. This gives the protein CSARSYTLTEAFF.

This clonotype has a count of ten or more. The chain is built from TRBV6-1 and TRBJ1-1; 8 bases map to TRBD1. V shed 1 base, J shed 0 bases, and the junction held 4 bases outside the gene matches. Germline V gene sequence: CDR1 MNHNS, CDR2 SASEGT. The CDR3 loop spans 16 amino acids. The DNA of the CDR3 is TGTGCCAGCAGTGAAGTCCCAGGGGGCATGAACACTGAAGCTTTCTTT. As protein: CASSEVPGGMNTEAFF.

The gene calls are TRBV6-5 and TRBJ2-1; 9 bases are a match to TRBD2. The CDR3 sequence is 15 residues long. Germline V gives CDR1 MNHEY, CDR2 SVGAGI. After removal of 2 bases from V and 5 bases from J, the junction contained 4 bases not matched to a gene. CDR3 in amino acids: CASSYMAGGHNEQFF. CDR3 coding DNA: TGTGCCAGCAGTTACATGGCGGGGGGGCACAATGAGCAGTTCTTC.

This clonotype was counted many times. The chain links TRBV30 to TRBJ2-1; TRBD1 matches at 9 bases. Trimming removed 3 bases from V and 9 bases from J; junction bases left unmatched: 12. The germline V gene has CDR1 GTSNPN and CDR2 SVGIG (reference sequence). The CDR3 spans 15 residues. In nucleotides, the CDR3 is TGTGCCTGGAGCCTAGGACAGGGGTCCTTCGGTGAGCAGTTCTTC. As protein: CAWSLGQGSFGEQFF.

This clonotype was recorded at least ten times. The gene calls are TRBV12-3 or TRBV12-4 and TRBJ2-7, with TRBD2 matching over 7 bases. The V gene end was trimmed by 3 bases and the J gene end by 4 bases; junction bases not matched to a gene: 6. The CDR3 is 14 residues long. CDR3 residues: CASSFLAGEYEQYF. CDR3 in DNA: TGTGCCAGCAGTTTTTTGGCGGGGGAGTACGAGCAGTACTTC.

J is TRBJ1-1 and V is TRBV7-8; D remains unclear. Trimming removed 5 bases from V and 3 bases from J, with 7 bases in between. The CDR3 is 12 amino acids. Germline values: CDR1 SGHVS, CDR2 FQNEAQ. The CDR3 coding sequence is TGTGCCAGCAGCGGGCCCCACACTGAAGCTTTCTTT. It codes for CASSGPHTEAFF.

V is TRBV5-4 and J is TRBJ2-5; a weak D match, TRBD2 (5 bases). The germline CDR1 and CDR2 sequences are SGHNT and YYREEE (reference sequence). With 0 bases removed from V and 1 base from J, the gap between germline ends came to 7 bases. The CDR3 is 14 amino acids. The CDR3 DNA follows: TGTGCCAGCAGCTTGGGTAGCGCCCAAGAGACCCAGTACTTC. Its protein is CASSLGSAQETQYF.

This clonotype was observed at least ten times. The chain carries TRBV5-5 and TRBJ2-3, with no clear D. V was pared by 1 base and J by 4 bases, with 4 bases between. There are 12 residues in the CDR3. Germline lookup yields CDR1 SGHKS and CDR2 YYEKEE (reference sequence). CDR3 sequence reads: CASSLIADTQYF. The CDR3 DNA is TGTGCCAGCAGCTTGATCGCAGATACGCAGTATTTT.

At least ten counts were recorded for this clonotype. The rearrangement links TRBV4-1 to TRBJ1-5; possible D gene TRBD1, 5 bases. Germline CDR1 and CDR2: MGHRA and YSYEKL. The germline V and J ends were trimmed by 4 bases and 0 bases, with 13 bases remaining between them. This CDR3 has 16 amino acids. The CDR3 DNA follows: TGCGCCAGCAGCCTTTGGCCGACAGATAGCAATCAGCCCCAGCATTTT. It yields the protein CASSLWPTDSNQPQHF.

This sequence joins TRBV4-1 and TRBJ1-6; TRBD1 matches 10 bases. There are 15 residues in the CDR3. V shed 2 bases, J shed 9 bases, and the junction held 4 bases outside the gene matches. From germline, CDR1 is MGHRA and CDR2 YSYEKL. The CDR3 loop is CASSQQGQGISPLHF. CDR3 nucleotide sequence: TGCGCCAGCAGCCAACAGGGACAGGGGATTTCACCCCTCCACTTT.